This TCR beta chain was obtained from a study of graft-versus-host responses after intestinal transplantation. Across the study: The transplants performed in recipients were multivisceral, liver-intestinal, or isolated intestinal. Induction using anti-thymocyte globulin, followed by tacrolimus and steroids for 2 to 4 years, was given to all recipients. Overall study findings and caveats: Some GvH clones were seen earlier in gut or blood, suggesting intestinal origin. In patients with graft-donor T cell macrochimerism, allograft graft-versus-host to host-versus-graft clonal ratios were high.

TCRdb's copy holds only in-frame clones and misses some; the assay was immunoSEQ multiplex PCR. This table has about 94,000 clones, roughly nine tenths appearing once. Concerning this clone itself: Its matching antigen is unknown.

Looked up from germline, CDR1 is MNHNS and CDR2 is SASEGT. The CDR3 sequence is 14 residues long. The V end lost 1 base, the J end lost 3 bases, and 10 bases lay between the germline ends. This sequence joins TRBV6-1 and TRBJ2-7, with D possibly TRBD2 on 5 matching bases. Sequences were derived from unstimulated CD8+ T cells sorted from spleen or lymph node cells, sampled before intestinal transplant. The sequence was collected from a human donor who received an intestinal transplant. The CDR3 loop is CASSEERLGYEQYF. The CDR3 DNA sequence: TGTGCCAGCAGTGAAGAGCGGTTGGGCTACGAGCAGTACTTC.